Following are 16 T cell receptor beta chains from one sample sequenced in a study of blood T cell repertoires in COVID-19. Sequencing was performed with immunoSEQ multiplex PCR; in TCRdb, only in-frame clones are kept and a portion is missing. The table has about 150,000 clones, 75% to 90% seen once. The sample comprised peripheral blood. The receptors derive from an older man with acute or convalescent COVID-19.

With respect to this clone: Other DNA sequences from this sample encode an identical CDR3 as well. The V call is TRBV3-1 (or the pseudogene TRBV3-2), the J call TRBJ2-5; 10 nucleotides agree with TRBD2. The germline V gene has CDR1 LGHDT and CDR2 YNNKEL (reference sequence). This CDR3 is built from 15 residues. Trimming took 1 base from V and 2 from J; bases not matched to a gene: 1. In DNA, the CDR3 is TGTGCCAGCAGCCAAGGGACTAGCGGTCAAGAGACCCAGTACTTC. The encoded protein is CASSQGTSGQETQYF.

This clone was picked up a small number of times. The rearrangement joins TRBV5-1 to TRBJ2-1; 9 positions match TRBD2. V gave up 1 base and J gave up 6 bases; unmatched junction bases: 2. The germline V gene has CDR1 SGHRS and CDR2 YFSETQ. This CDR3 comprises 14 residues. This chain's CDR3 is CASSLLAGTNEQFF. The DNA for the CDR3 is TGCGCCAGCAGCTTGCTAGCGGGGACCAATGAGCAGTTCTTC.

V gene TRBV2 combines with J gene TRBJ2-4; possible D gene TRBD1, 7 bases. Germline loops: CDR1 SNHLY, CDR2 FYNNEI. The V end was cut by 2 bases, the J end by 11 bases, with 16 bases between. This CDR3 has 14 amino acids. The CDR3 DNA is TGTGCCAGCAGTGAAACGGGTCAGGGGGGCTTTCAGTACTTC. Residues: CASSETGQGGFQYF.

Only one count was recorded for this clone. The J gene is TRBJ2-5, the V gene TRBV6-5; TRBD2 matches 11 bases. The CDR3 has 15 residues. V was clipped by 10 bases and J by 1 base; unmatched bases: 8. Germline CDR1 and CDR2: MNHEY and SVGAGI. CDR3 in amino acids: CATSLAGVPQETQYF. DNA for the CDR3: TGTGCCACCTCACTAGCGGGAGTACCCCAAGAGACCCAGTACTTC.

V usage is TRBV11-2 and J usage is TRBJ1-1; D might be TRBD1 (5 bases). From germline, CDR1 is SGHAT and CDR2 FQNNGV. The CDR3 spans 13 residues. Trimming removed 3 bases at V and 8 bases at J, with 13 bases between. For the CDR3, the DNA is TGTGCCAGCAGCTTTCAACGGGACTTGGAAGCTTTCTTT. It specifies CASSFQRDLEAFF. The full variable domain, with the rest looked up from reference TRBV11-2 and TRBJ1-1, is EAGVAQSPRYKIIEKRQSVAFWCNPISGHATLYWYQQILGQGPKLLIQFQNNGVVDDSQLPKDRFSAERLKGVDSTLKIQPAKLEDSAVYLCASSFQRDLEAFFGQGTRLTVV.

The chain employs TRBV3-1 (or the pseudogene TRBV3-2) and TRBJ2-1; perhaps TRBD1 as D (5 bases). The germline V and J ends were trimmed by 4 bases and 6 bases, with 19 bases remaining between them. The CDR3 extends over 16 amino acids. CDR1 and CDR2 (germline): LGHDT, YNNKEL (reference sequence). The CDR3, as DNA: TGTGCCAGCAGCCCAATGGCAGGGAACTTCCTCAATGAGCAGTTCTTC. Residues: CASSPMAGNFLNEQFF.

The chain has TRBV27 and TRBJ2-7; 9 bases line up with TRBD2. This CDR3 is built from 15 residues. Germline CDR1 is MNHEY and CDR2 is SMNVEV (reference sequence). Trimming at V came to 8 bases and at J to 2 bases, leaving 10 bases not matched to a gene. CDR3 sequence: CASGRGAGGPYEQYF. DNA for the CDR3: TGTGCCAGCGGAAGGGGAGCGGGGGGCCCCTACGAGCAGTACTTC.

This clone was recorded a few times. This chain links TRBV2 with TRBJ1-1; D not resolved. The CDR3 is made up of 13 amino acids. Deletions cut 8 bases from V and 1 base from J, with 11 bases between. Per the germline V gene, CDR1 is SNHLY and CDR2 is FYNNEI. CDR3 in DNA: TGTGCCAGCTTTATACAACGGAACACTGAAGCTTTCTTT. Translating it yields CASFIQRNTEAFF. The variable domain in full, with the rest retrieved from reference TRBV2 and TRBJ1-1, is EPEVTQTPSHQVTQMGQEVILRCVPISNHLYFYWYRQILGQKVEFLVSFYNNEISEKSEIFDDQFSVERPDGSNFTLKIRSTKLEDSAMYFCASFIQRNTEAFFGQGTRLTVV.

The V and J genes are TRBV5-4 and TRBJ2-7; TRBD2 agrees at 10 bases. J lost 5 bases, V lost 3 bases, and 20 bases had no gene match. This CDR3 has 19 amino acids. Germline-derived CDR1 and CDR2 are SGHNT and YYREEE (reference sequence). CDR3 nucleotide sequence: TGTGCCAGCAGCTCCCCGGATGTCAGCGGGAGGGCCAGGATCCACGAGCAGTACTTC. This gives the protein CASSSPDVSGRARIHEQYF.

Worth noting for this clone: At one end, the junction sequence differs from germline, possibly due to a read error. V usage is TRBV20-1 and J usage is TRBJ1-2; D is uncertain. This CDR3 region has 11 residues. Germline loops: CDR1 DFQATT, CDR2 SNEGSKA (reference sequence). This CDR3 is CSAREGGIRAF. CDR3 sequence (DNA): TGCAGTGCTAGAGAAGGAGGGATCCGGGCCTTC.

The CDR3 reads CSASNRNGNTIYF. The CDR3 DNA sequence: TGCAGTGCTAGTAACAGAAACGGAAACACCATATATTTT. The J gene is TRBJ1-3, the V gene TRBV20-1; D gene unclear. The V end lost 3 bases, the J end lost 4 bases, and 10 bases lay between the germline ends. The CDR3 is 13 amino acids. The germline V gene encodes CDR1 DFQATT and CDR2 SNEGSKA (reference sequence).

The chain combines TRBV3-1 (or the pseudogene TRBV3-2) with TRBJ1-4, with TRBD1 matching 10 bases. V dropped 3 bases and J dropped 3; count of bases not matched to a gene: 10. In germline, CDR1 is LGHDT, CDR2 YNNKEL (reference sequence). The CDR3 loop spans 18 amino acids. CDR3: CASSQETGGVSPNEKLFF. The DNA of the CDR3 is TGTGCCAGCAGCCAGGAGACAGGGGGCGTGAGTCCTAATGAAAAACTGTTTTTT.

The CDR3 nucleotides read TGTGCCAGCTCACCTCAGGTGGCAGGGGCGAAGGACGCTGAAGCTTTCTTT. The encoded protein is CASSPQVAGAKDAEAFF. This chain joins TRBV18 and TRBJ1-1; D possibly corresponds to TRBD1 (6 bases). This CDR3 spans 17 amino acids. Germline CDR1 reads KGHSH; CDR2 reads LQKENI. V shed 3 bases and J shed 6 bases, with 23 bases lying between them.

The V call is TRBV5-4, the J call TRBJ2-3; D remains unclear. Germline CDR1 reads SGHNT; CDR2 reads YYREEE (reference sequence). This CDR3 has 13 amino acids. Trimming removed 3 bases at V and 10 bases at J, with 15 bases between. The DNA of the CDR3 is TGTGCCAGCAGCTGGGCCAGCCAGAGTGCGCAGTATTTT. It is translated as CASSWASQSAQYF.

The CDR3 sequence: CASRWSFQGEELFF. CDR3 bases: TGCGCCAGCAGGTGGTCCTTCCAAGGGGAGGAGCTGTTTTTT. The chain employs TRBV5-1 and TRBJ2-2; maybe TRBD1 (5 bases). The CDR3 has 14 amino acids. Trimming cost V 5 bases and J 10 bases, with 18 bases left between them. Germline V lookup: CDR1 SGHRS, CDR2 YFSETQ.

This chain links TRBV28 with TRBJ1-5, with a weak D call TRBD1 (5 bases). CDR3 length equals 12 residues. In germline, CDR1 is MDHEN, CDR2 SYDVKM. Trimming removed 8 bases at V and 7 bases at J, with 12 bases between. CDR3 nucleotides: TGTGCCAGCGGTTGGGGCAGCCAGCCCCAGCATTTT. Amino acid sequence: CASGWGSQPQHF.